The entry below gives a single TCR beta chain sequence along with its context. The antigen remains unidentified. TCRdb's table, derived via immunoSEQ multiplex PCR, lists solely in-frame clones and lacks some. The sample holds about 110,000 clones, approximately 88% seen once. This entry comes from a study of cytomegalovirus exposure and HLA in healthy donors. Germline CDR1 reads MNHEY; CDR2 reads SMNVEV (reference sequence). The CDR3 consists of 17 residues. V shed 6 bases, J shed 8 bases, and the junction held 13 bases outside the gene matches. Study-wide results and limits: Most TCRs appeared rarely, but some public TCRs recurred in many donors.

This clonotype originated in a woman in her twenties or thirties in good health and CMV-seropositive. The gene calls are TRBV27 and TRBJ1-4; TRBD1 matches 12 bases. The sample consisted of PBMCs. CDR3 loop: CASRSPGTGGVREKLFF. CDR3 coding DNA: TGTGCCAGCAGAAGTCCTGGGACAGGGGGCGTCCGGGAAAAACTGTTTTTT. The full variable domain, rest sourced from reference TRBV27 and TRBJ1-4, is EAQVTQNPRYLITVTGKKLTVTCSQNMNHEYMSWYRQDPGLGLRQIYYSMNVEVTDKGDVPEGYKVSRKEKRNFPLILESPSPNQTSLYFCASRSPGTGGVREKLFFGSGTQLSVL.